This T cell receptor (beta chain) is from a study of radiotherapy plus CTLA-4 blockade in lung cancer. Study overall: Objective responses were recorded in over 15% of patients, with disease control recorded in 25% to 35%.

TCRdb's copy holds only in-frame clones and misses some; the assay was immunoSEQ multiplex PCR. The sample has about 97,000 clones, approximately 75% seen once; the top ten hold around 2.8%. Germline values: CDR1 MNHNS, CDR2 SASEGT. Trimming cost V 0 bases and J 13 bases; bases outside gene matches: 10. CDR3 length equals 14 residues. This receptor was taken from a human donor with non-small cell lung cancer who had a partial response to radiotherapy plus ipilimumab. Some clones in this sample may be carry-over from other donors' samples. The chain couples TRBV6-1 to TRBJ2-3, with 7 bases matching TRBD2. This specimen consisted of peripheral blood, obtained from a patient treated with radiotherapy plus ipilimumab. CDR3 nucleotides: TGTGCCAGCAGTGAAGCCGGGCCAGCGGGACGCGAGTATTTT. Encoded protein: CASSEAGPAGREYF.